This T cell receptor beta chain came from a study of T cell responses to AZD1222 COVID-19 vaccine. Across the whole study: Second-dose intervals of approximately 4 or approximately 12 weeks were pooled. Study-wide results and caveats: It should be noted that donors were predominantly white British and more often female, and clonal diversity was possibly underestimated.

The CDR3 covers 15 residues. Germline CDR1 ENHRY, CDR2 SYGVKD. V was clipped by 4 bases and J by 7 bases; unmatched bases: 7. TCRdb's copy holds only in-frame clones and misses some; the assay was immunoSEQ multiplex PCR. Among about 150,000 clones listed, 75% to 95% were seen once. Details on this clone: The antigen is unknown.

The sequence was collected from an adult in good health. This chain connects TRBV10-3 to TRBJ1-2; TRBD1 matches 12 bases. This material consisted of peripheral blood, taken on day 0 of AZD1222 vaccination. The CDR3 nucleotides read TGTGCCATCAGTGGGGTGGGACAGGGGGCCGGTGGCTACACCTTC. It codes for CAISGVGQGAGGYTF.